These T cell receptor beta chains were read from a single sample in a study of T cell repertoires in cytomegalovirus infection. Their target antigens are unknown. One entry per CDR3 protein, called by TCRdb with MiXCR from the reads. The table records 70,000 to 95,000 distinct CDR3 sequences, approximately 30% of them present only once. This sample comprised CD8+ T cells from cultured PBMCs, obtained from culture after CMV antigen stimulation. These receptor sequences come from a human donor in good health (CMV status not recorded). Some clones in this sample may be carry-over from other donors' samples. CDR3s include the opening cysteine and the closing phenylalanine or tryptophan. The D gene is left open where the match is weak. The size field is filled for only some rows; it gives once, few, many or a size class.

j_call: TRBJ2-3
d_call: .
v_call: TRBV7-9
clone_size: .
cdr3_aa: CASSSQARRGTDTQYF
cdr3_nt: TGTGCCAGCAGCTCCCAAGCGAGGCGGGGCACAGATACGCAGTATTTT

j_call: TRBJ2-3
d_call: .
v_call: TRBV5-4
clone_size: many
cdr3_aa: CASSLEVSRDTQYF
cdr3_nt: TGTGCCAGCAGCTTGGAGGTTAGCCGAGATACGCAGTATTTT

j_call: TRBJ1-2
d_call: .
v_call: TRBV19
clone_size: few
cdr3_aa: CASSVPSTGTFYGYTF
cdr3_nt: TGTGCCAGTAGTGTCCCTTCTACCGGGACCTTTTATGGCTACACCTTC

j_call: TRBJ1-2
d_call: .
v_call: TRBV4-1
clone_size: few
cdr3_aa: CASSQVVQKMGPSYGYTF
cdr3_nt: TGCGCCAGCAGCCAAGTAGTACAGAAAATGGGTCCGAGCTATGGCTACACCTTC

j_call: TRBJ2-7
d_call: .
v_call: TRBV7-9
clone_size: .
cdr3_aa: CASSLYEGSGSYEQYF
cdr3_nt: TGTGCCAGCAGCTTGTACGAAGGGAGTGGGTCCTACGAGCAGTACTTC

j_call: TRBJ1-5
d_call: .
v_call: TRBV27
clone_size: many
cdr3_aa: CASSTGSQPQHF
cdr3_nt: TGTGCCAGCAGTACAGGGTCTCAGCCCCAGCATTTT

j_call: TRBJ2-1
d_call: .
v_call: TRBV3-1
clone_size: few
cdr3_aa: CASSQEVVAVNEQFF
cdr3_nt: TGTGCCAGCAGCCAAGAAGTGGTAGCTGTAAATGAGCAGTTCTTC

j_call: TRBJ1-5
d_call: .
v_call: TRBV2
clone_size: few
cdr3_aa: CASSEAPDSNQPQHF
cdr3_nt: TGTGCCAGCAGTGAAGCGCCCGATAGCAATCAGCCCCAGCATTTT

j_call: TRBJ2-2
d_call: .
v_call: TRBV24-1
clone_size: .
cdr3_aa: CATRNTGELFF
cdr3_nt: TGTGCCACCAGGAACACCGGGGAGCTGTTTTTT

j_call: TRBJ1-2
d_call: .
v_call: TRBV27
clone_size: .
cdr3_aa: CASRGSSGNLGGYGYTF
cdr3_nt: TGTGCCAGCAGAGGGTCTTCAGGCAATCTTGGTGGCTATGGCTACACCTTC

j_call: TRBJ2-6
d_call: .
v_call: TRBV6-5
clone_size: few
cdr3_aa: CASSYRAGANVLTF
cdr3_nt: TGTGCCAGCAGTTACAGGGCTGGGGCCAACGTCCTGACTTTC

j_call: TRBJ1-2
d_call: .
v_call: TRBV4-1
clone_size: few
cdr3_aa: CASSQDSRGYTF
cdr3_nt: TGCGCCAGCAGCCAAGATAGCAGAGGCTACACCTTC

j_call: TRBJ2-1
d_call: .
v_call: TRBV5-4
clone_size: few
cdr3_aa: CASSFAGSHNEQFF
cdr3_nt: TGTGCCAGCAGCTTCGCGGGGTCTCACAATGAGCAGTTCTTC

j_call: TRBJ1-1
d_call: .
v_call: TRBV29-1
clone_size: .
cdr3_aa: CSVGGSTEAFF
cdr3_nt: TGCAGCGTTGGAGGGAGCACTGAAGCTTTCTTT

j_call: TRBJ2-7
d_call: TRBD1
v_call: TRBV11-1
clone_size: many
cdr3_aa: CASSLRTGGYYEQYF
cdr3_nt: TGTGCCAGCAGCTTAAGGACAGGGGGCTACTACGAGCAGTACTTC

j_call: TRBJ2-3
d_call: .
v_call: TRBV5-6
clone_size: few
cdr3_aa: CASSLATGRTDTQYF
cdr3_nt: TGTGCCAGCAGCTTGGCTACAGGGAGGACAGATACGCAGTATTTT

j_call: TRBJ1-2
d_call: TRBD1
v_call: TRBV19
clone_size: few
cdr3_aa: CASSIHMTGSYGYTF
cdr3_nt: TGTGCCAGTAGTATTCATATGACAGGGTCCTATGGCTACACCTTC

j_call: TRBJ2-3
d_call: .
v_call: TRBV4-1
clone_size: .
cdr3_aa: CVSSQAIQGDTQYF
cdr3_nt: TGCGTCAGCAGCCAAGCTATACAGGGTGATACGCAGTATTTT

j_call: TRBJ1-5
d_call: .
v_call: TRBV19
clone_size: few
cdr3_aa: CASTGGGNQPQHF
cdr3_nt: TGTGCCAGTACCGGGGGCGGCAATCAGCCCCAGCATTTT

j_call: TRBJ2-3
d_call: TRBD2
v_call: TRBV27
clone_size: .
cdr3_aa: CASSPPWGRDTDTQYF
cdr3_nt: TGTGCCAGCAGTCCCCCCTGGGGGAGGGACACAGATACGCAGTATTTT

j_call: TRBJ2-7
d_call: .
v_call: TRBV2
clone_size: once
cdr3_aa: CASSVGGDYEQYF
cdr3_nt: TGTGCCAGCAGTGTTGGAGGGGACTACGAGCAGTACTTC

j_call: TRBJ2-5
d_call: .
v_call: TRBV28
clone_size: many
cdr3_aa: CASSLGLDSQETQYF
cdr3_nt: TGTGCCAGCAGTTTAGGGCTAGACAGCCAAGAGACCCAGTACTTC

j_call: TRBJ2-7
d_call: .
v_call: TRBV19
clone_size: .
cdr3_aa: CASSIWAAAYEQYF
cdr3_nt: TGTGCCAGTAGTATTTGGGCCGCCGCCTACGAGCAGTACTTC

j_call: TRBJ2-1
d_call: .
v_call: TRBV12-3/TRBV12-4
clone_size: many
cdr3_aa: CASSPTGYNEQFF
cdr3_nt: TGTGCCAGCAGTCCCACAGGGTACAATGAGCAGTTCTTC

j_call: TRBJ2-7
d_call: TRBD1
v_call: TRBV4-1
clone_size: .
cdr3_aa: CASSQAGTGSYEQYF
cdr3_nt: TGCGCCAGCAGCCAAGCCGGGACAGGATCCTACGAGCAGTACTTC

j_call: TRBJ2-3
d_call: TRBD2
v_call: TRBV6-1
clone_size: .
cdr3_aa: CASRVREGTDTQYF
cdr3_nt: TGTGCCAGCAGAGTCAGGGAGGGGACAGATACGCAGTATTTT

j_call: TRBJ1-1
d_call: .
v_call: TRBV20-1
clone_size: .
cdr3_aa: CSAREEMNTEAFF
cdr3_nt: TGCAGTGCCAGAGAGGAAATGAACACTGAAGCTTTCTTT

j_call: TRBJ2-1
d_call: .
v_call: TRBV7-9
clone_size: .
cdr3_aa: CASSEIGDSYNEQFF
cdr3_nt: TGTGCCAGCAGCGAGATCGGGGATAGCTACAATGAGCAGTTCTTC

j_call: TRBJ1-5
d_call: .
v_call: TRBV20-1
clone_size: .
cdr3_aa: CSARDINSNQPQHF
cdr3_nt: TGCAGTGCCCGGGACATTAATAGCAATCAGCCCCAGCATTTT

j_call: TRBJ2-3
d_call: TRBD2
v_call: TRBV7-6
clone_size: many
cdr3_aa: CASSSLAGGPDTQYF
cdr3_nt: TGTGCCAGCAGCTCTTTAGCGGGGGGGCCAGATACGCAGTATTTT

j_call: TRBJ2-7
d_call: TRBD2
v_call: TRBV4-1
clone_size: .
cdr3_aa: CASSQGGLAGDYEQYF
cdr3_nt: TGCGCCAGCAGCCAAGGGGGACTAGCGGGGGATTACGAGCAGTACTTC

j_call: TRBJ2-7
d_call: .
v_call: TRBV6-1
clone_size: .
cdr3_aa: CASSEAPVYEQYF
cdr3_nt: TGTGCCAGCAGTGAAGCCCCAGTATACGAGCAGTACTTC

j_call: TRBJ2-1
d_call: TRBD2
v_call: TRBV7-2
clone_size: many
cdr3_aa: CASSLASGTSGALGEQFF
cdr3_nt: TGTGCCAGCAGCTTAGCCTCCGGGACTAGCGGGGCCTTGGGAGAGCAGTTCTTC

j_call: TRBJ2-1
d_call: TRBD2
v_call: TRBV11-2
clone_size: .
cdr3_aa: CASSLGWLAGYNEQFF
cdr3_nt: TGTGCCAGCAGCCTAGGCTGGCTAGCGGGGTACAATGAGCAGTTCTTC

j_call: TRBJ1-2
d_call: TRBD1
v_call: TRBV7-3
clone_size: many
cdr3_aa: CASSLTLDRVNGYTF
cdr3_nt: TGTGCCAGCAGCTTAACGTTGGACAGGGTTAATGGCTACACCTTC

j_call: TRBJ1-5
d_call: .
v_call: TRBV7-6
clone_size: few
cdr3_aa: CASSQGTSGPQHF
cdr3_nt: TGTGCCAGCAGCCAAGGGACCTCCGGGCCCCAGCATTTT

j_call: TRBJ1-6
d_call: .
v_call: TRBV6-1
clone_size: many
cdr3_aa: CASSWGTGDSPLHF
cdr3_nt: TGTGCCAGCAGTTGGGGGACGGGGGATTCACCCCTCCACTTT

j_call: TRBJ1-2
d_call: .
v_call: TRBV12-5
clone_size: .
cdr3_aa: CASGFGDGYTF
cdr3_nt: TGTGCTAGTGGTTTCGGCGATGGCTACACCTTC

j_call: TRBJ1-5
d_call: .
v_call: TRBV19
clone_size: few
cdr3_aa: CASSIDAGPNQPQHF
cdr3_nt: TGTGCCAGTAGTATAGATGCGGGACCTAATCAGCCCCAGCATTTT

j_call: TRBJ2-1
d_call: .
v_call: TRBV4-1
clone_size: few
cdr3_aa: CASSHGIAGIHEQFF
cdr3_nt: TGCGCCAGCAGCCATGGGATAGCCGGAATTCATGAGCAGTTCTTC

j_call: TRBJ2-7
d_call: TRBD2
v_call: TRBV4-2
clone_size: .
cdr3_aa: CASSQVVWRGGYEQYF
cdr3_nt: TGTGCCAGCAGCCAAGTAGTTTGGCGGGGGGGCTACGAGCAGTACTTC